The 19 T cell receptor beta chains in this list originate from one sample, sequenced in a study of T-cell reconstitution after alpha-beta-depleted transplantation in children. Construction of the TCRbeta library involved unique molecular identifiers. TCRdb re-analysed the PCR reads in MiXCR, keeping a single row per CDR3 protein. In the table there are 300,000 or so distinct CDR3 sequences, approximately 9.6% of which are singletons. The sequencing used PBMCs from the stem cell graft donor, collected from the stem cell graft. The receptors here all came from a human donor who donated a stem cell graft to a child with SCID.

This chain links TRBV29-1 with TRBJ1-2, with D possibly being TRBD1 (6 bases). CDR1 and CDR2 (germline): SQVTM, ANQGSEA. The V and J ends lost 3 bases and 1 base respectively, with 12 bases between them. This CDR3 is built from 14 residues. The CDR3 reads CSVEATGYNYGYTF. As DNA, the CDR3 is TGCAGCGTTGAGGCGACAGGATATAACTATGGCTACACCTTC. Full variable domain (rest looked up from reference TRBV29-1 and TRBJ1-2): SAVISQKPSRDICQRGTSLTIQCQVDSQVTMMFWYRQQPGQSLTLIATANQGSEATYESGFVIDKFPISRPNLTFSTLTVSNMSPEDSSIYLCSVEATGYNYGYTFGSGTRLTVV.

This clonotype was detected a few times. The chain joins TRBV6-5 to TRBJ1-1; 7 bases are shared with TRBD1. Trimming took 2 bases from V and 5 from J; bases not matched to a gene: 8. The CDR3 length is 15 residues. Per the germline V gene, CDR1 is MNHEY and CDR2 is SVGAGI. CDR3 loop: CASSYLIQGGTEAFF. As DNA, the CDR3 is TGTGCCAGCAGTTACCTCATCCAGGGGGGTACTGAAGCTTTCTTT.

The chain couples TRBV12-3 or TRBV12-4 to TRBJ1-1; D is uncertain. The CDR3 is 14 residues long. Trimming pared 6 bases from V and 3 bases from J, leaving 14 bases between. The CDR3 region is CASRPRGGDTEAFF. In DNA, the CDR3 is TGTGCCAGCAGACCTCGGGGTGGCGACACTGAAGCTTTCTTT.

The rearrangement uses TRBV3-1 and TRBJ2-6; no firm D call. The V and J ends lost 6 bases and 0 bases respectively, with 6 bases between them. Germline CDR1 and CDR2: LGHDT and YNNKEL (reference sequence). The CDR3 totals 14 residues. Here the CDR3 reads CASRESSGANVLTF. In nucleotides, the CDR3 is TGTGCCAGCAGAGAGAGCTCTGGGGCCAACGTCCTGACTTTC. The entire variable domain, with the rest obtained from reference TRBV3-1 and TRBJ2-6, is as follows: DTAVSQTPKYLVTQMGNDKSIKCEQNLGHDTMYWYKQDSKKFLKIMFSYNNKELIINETVPNRFSPKSPDKAHLNLHINSLELGDSAVYFCASRESSGANVLTFGAGSRLTVL.

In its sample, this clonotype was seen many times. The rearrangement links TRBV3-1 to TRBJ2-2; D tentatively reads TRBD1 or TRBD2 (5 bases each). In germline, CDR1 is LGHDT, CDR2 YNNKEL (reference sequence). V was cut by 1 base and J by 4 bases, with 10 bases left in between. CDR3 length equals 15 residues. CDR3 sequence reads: CASSQAGTTTGELFF. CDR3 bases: TGTGCCAGCAGCCAAGCCGGGACCACCACCGGGGAGCTGTTTTTT.

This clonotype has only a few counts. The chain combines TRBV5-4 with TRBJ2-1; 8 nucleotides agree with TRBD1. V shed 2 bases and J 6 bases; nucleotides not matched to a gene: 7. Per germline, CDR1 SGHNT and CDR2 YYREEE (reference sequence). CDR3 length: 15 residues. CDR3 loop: CASSLKDRVINEQFF. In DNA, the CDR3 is TGTGCCAGCAGCTTAAAGGACAGGGTGATCAATGAGCAGTTCTTC. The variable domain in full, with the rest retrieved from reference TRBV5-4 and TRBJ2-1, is ETGVTQSPTHLIKTRGQQVTLRCSSQSGHNTVSWYQQALGQGPQFIFQYYREEENGRGNFPPRFSGLQFPNYSSELNVNALELDDSALYLCASSLKDRVINEQFFGPGTRLTVL.

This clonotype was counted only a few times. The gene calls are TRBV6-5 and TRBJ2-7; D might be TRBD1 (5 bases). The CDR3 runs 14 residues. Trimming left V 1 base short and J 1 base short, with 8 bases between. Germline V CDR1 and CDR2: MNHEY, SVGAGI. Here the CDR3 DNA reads TGTGCCAGCAGTTACTATGCAGGGTCCTACGAGCAGTACTTC. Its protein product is CASSYYAGSYEQYF.

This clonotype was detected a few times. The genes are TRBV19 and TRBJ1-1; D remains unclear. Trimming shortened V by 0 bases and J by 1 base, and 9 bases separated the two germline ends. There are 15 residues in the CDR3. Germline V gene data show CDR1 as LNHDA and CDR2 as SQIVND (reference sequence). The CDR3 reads CASSIDRGPNTEAFF. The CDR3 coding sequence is TGTGCCAGTAGTATAGACCGAGGCCCGAACACTGAAGCTTTCTTT. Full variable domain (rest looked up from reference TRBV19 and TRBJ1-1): DGGITQSPKYLFRKEGQNVTLSCEQNLNHDAMYWYRQDPGQGLRLIYYSQIVNDFQKGDIAEGYSVSREKKESFPLTVTSAQKNPTAFYLCASSIDRGPNTEAFFGQGTRLTVV.

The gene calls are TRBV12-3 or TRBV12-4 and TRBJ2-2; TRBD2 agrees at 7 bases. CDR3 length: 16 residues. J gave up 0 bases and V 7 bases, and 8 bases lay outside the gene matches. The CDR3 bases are TGTGCCAGCACCCGGAGCGGGGAGACGAACACCGGGGAGCTGTTTTTT. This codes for CASTRSGETNTGELFF.

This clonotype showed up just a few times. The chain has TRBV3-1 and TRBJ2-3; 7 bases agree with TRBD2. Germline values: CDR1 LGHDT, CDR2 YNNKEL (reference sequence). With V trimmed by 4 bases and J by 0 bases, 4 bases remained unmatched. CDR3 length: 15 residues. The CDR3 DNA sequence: TGTGCCAGCAGCCCGACGGGACTAAGCACAGATACGCAGTATTTT. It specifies CASSPTGLSTDTQYF.

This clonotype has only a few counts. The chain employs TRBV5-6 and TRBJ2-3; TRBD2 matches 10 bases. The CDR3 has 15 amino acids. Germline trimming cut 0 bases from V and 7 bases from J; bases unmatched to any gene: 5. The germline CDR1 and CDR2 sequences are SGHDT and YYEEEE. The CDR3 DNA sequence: TGTGCCAGCAGCTTGGTAGCGGGGGGAACAAATACGCAGTATTTT. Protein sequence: CASSLVAGGTNTQYF.

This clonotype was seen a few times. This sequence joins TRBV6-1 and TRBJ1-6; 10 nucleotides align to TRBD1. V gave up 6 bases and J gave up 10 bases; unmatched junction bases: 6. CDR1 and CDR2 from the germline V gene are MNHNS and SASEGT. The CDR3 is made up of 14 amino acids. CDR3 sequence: CASRPGQGGSPLHF. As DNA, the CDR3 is TGTGCCAGCAGACCCGGACAGGGGGGATCACCCCTCCACTTT.

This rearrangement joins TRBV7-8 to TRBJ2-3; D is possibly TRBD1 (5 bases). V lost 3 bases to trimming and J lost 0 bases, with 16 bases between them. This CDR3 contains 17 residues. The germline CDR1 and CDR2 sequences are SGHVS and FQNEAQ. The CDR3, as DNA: TGTGCCAGCAGCTTTTACACCAGGGCGAGTAGCACAGATACGCAGTATTTT. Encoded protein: CASSFYTRASSTDTQYF.

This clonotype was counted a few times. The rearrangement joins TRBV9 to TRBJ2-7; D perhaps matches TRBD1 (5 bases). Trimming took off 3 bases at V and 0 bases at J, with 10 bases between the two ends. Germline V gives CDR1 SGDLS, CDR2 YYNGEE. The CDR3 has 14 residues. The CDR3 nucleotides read TGTGCCAGCAGCGGGGGCCAACTCTCCTACGAGCAGTACTTC. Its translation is CASSGGQLSYEQYF.

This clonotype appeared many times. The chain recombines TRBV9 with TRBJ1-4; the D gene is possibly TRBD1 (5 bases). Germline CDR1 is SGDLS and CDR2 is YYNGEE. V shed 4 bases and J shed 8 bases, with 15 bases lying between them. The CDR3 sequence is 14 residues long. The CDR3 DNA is TGTGCCAGCAGCTTAGACGGCGGGGGGGAAAAACTGTTTTTT. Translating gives CASSLDGGGEKLFF.

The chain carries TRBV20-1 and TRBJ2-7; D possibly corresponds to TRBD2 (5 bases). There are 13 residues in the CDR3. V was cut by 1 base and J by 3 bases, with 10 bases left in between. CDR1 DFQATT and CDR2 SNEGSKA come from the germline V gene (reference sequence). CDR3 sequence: CSARADGGYEQYF. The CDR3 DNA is TGCAGTGCTAGAGCGGATGGAGGCTACGAGCAGTACTTC.

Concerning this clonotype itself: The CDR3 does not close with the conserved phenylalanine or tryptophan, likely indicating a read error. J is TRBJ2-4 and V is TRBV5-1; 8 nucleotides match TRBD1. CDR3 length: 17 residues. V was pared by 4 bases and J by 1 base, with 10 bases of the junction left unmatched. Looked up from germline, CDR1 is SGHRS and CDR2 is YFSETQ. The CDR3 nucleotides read TGCGCCAGCAGCCAACCAGACAGGGGATCGGCCAAAAACATTCAGTACTCC. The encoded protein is CASSQPDRGSAKNIQYS.

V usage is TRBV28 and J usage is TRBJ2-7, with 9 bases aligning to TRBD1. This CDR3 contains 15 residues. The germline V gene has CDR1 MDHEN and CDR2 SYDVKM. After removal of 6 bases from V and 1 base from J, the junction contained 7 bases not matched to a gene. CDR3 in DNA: TGTGCCAGCAGAATGCCGGGACAGGGATCCTACGAGCAGTACTTC. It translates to CASRMPGQGSYEQYF.

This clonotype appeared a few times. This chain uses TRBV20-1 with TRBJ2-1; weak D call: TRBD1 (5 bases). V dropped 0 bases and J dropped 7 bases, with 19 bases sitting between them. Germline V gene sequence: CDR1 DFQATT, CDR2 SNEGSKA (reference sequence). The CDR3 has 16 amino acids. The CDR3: CSARDLGAGNLNEQFF. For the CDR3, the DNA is TGCAGTGCTAGAGATCTAGGGGCAGGGAACTTAAATGAGCAGTTCTTC.